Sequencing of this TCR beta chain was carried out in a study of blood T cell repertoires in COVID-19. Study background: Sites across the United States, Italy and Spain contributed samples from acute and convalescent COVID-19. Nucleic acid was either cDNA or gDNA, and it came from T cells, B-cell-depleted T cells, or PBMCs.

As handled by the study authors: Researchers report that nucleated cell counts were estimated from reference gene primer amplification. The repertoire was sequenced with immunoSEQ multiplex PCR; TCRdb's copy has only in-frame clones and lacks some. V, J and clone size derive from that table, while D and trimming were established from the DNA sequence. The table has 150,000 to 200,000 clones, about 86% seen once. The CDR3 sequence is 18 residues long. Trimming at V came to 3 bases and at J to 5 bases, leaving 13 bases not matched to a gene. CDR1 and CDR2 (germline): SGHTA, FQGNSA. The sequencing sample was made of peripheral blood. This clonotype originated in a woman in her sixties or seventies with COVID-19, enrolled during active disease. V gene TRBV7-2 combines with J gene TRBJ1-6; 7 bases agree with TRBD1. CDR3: CASSLLPAGGFDNSPLHF. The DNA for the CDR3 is TGTGCCAGCAGCTTGCTTCCAGCAGGGGGTTTCGATAATTCACCCCTCCACTTT.